The rows below give T cell receptor beta chains drawn from one sample of a study of OX40 agonist ivuxolimab in advanced cancers. The data were produced by immunoSEQ multiplex PCR, yet TCRdb's version contains in-frame clones alone and is incomplete. The table includes about 89,000 clones, roughly 88% detected once. Material: CD4+ or CD8+ T cells sorted from blood, obtained in a trial of the OX40 agonist ivuxolimab. These receptors all stem from an adult with an advanced solid tumor such as melanoma, head and neck, liver or kidney cancer. Both conserved end residues are part of each CDR3. D genes are given only for firm matches. Size tells how often a clone was seen (once, few, many) or the class of an expanded clone, and some rows leave it out.

TRBJ2-7 - TRBV6-1 - TGTGCCAGCAGTGTATTCTCCTACGAGCAGTACTTC CASSVFSYEQYF
TRBJ2-7 TRBD1 TRBV29-1 - TGCAGCGTGTCCCACAGGGGGCTCGTCGAGCAGTACTTC CSVSHRGLVEQYF
TRBJ2-2 TRBD1 TRBV30 - TGTGCCTGGGGGACAGGGATAACCGGGGAGCTGTTTTTT CAWGTGITGELFF
TRBJ1-3 - TRBV7-9 few TGTGCCACCCTCGGGCAGGGAAGTGGAAACACCATATATTTT CATLGQGSGNTIYF
TRBJ2-3 - TRBV28 - TGTGCCAGCAGTTTCGGCCCACGCACGCAGTATTTT CASSFGPRTQYF
TRBJ2-5 TRBD2 TRBV5-1 - TGCGCCAGCAGCATCGGACTAGCGGGAGACCAAGAGACCCAGTACTTC CASSIGLAGDQETQYF
TRBJ2-7 - TRBV28 - TGTGCCAGCAGTCCTGCTATCCCCTACGAGCAGTACTTC CASSPAIPYEQYF
TRBJ2-6 - TRBV19 - TGTGCCAGTAGTCTACAGGGTACCCGTGGGGCCAACGTCCTGACTTTC CASSLQGTRGANVLTF
TRBJ1-3 - TRBV18 - TGTGCCAGCTCTCCGGTTGCGAGGGGAGGATCTGGAAACACCATATATTTT CASSPVARGGSGNTIYF
TRBJ2-2 TRBD1 TRBV2 - TGTGCCAGCAGGACGACAGGGGCTAACGGGGAGCTGTTTTTT CASRTTGANGELFF
TRBJ2-4 TRBD2 TRBV15 - TGTGCCACCAGCAGAGATGTACTAGCGGGAGGTATTAACATTCAGTACTTC CATSRDVLAGGINIQYF
TRBJ2-1 TRBD2 TRBV19 - TGTGCCAGTAGGGGGACTAGCGGGTACAGCTCCTACAATGAGCAGTTCTTC CASRGTSGYSSYNEQFF
TRBJ2-7 TRBD2 TRBV27 - TGTGCCAGCAGTTTAGTTAGCGGGAGAGACTCCTACGAGCAGTACTTC CASSLVSGRDSYEQYF